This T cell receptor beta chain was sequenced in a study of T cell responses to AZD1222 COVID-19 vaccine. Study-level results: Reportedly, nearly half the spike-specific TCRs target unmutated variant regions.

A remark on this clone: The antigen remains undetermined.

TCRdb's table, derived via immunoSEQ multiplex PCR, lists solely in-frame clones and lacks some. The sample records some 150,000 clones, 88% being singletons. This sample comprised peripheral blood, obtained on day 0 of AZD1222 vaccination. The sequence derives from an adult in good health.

Here the CDR3 reads CASSIVTGQYGYTF. The CDR3, as DNA: TGTGCCAGTAGTATAGTAACGGGACAATATGGCTACACCTTC. The J gene is TRBJ1-2, the V gene TRBV19, with TRBD1 as a possible D gene (6 bases). The CDR3 has 14 residues. V lost 1 base to trimming and J lost 5 bases, with 11 bases between them. The V gene's germline CDR1 is LNHDA and CDR2 SQIVND (reference sequence). Looking up the rest from reference TRBV19 and TRBJ1-2 gives the full variable domain: DGGITQSPKYLFRKEGQNVTLSCEQNLNHDAMYWYRQDPGQGLRLIYYSQIVNDFQKGDIAEGYSVSREKKESFPLTVTSAQKNPTAFYLCASSIVTGQYGYTFGSGTRLTVV.